These T cell receptor beta chains were read from a single sample in a study of CD8+ T cells in alopecia areata. Libraries were prepared by immunoSEQ multiplex PCR; TCRdb keeps only in-frame clonotypes and omits some of them. The sample contains more than 200,000 clones, about two thirds of which appear only once. This material consisted of CD4+ T cells sorted from blood, taken at week 0. These receptors were taken from a human donor with alopecia areata. Both conserved end residues are part of each CDR3. A D gene is named only where the DNA matches it firmly. Clone size is not always given. Where it is, it says once, few, many or a class for expanded clones.

v_call,clone_size,j_call,d_call,cdr3_aa,cdr3_nt
TRBV11-2,few,TRBJ2-5,.,CASSPGLDQETQYF,TGTGCCAGCAGCCCAGGCTTAGACCAAGAGACCCAGTACTTC
TRBV19,.,TRBJ1-5,TRBD1,CASSWTGGRYQPQHF,TGTGCCAGTAGTTGGACAGGTGGGAGATATCAGCCCCAGCATTTT
TRBV18,.,TRBJ1-1,.,CASSPSNTEAFF,TGTGCCAGCTCACCCTCGAACACTGAAGCTTTCTTT
TRBV2,.,TRBJ2-5,.,CASSRSLGTLETQYF,TGTGCCAGCAGTCGCTCCCTGGGGACTCTAGAGACCCAGTACTTC
TRBV5-1,.,TRBJ2-1,.,CASSFGGNNEQFF,TGCGCCAGCAGCTTCGGCGGGAACAATGAGCAGTTCTTC
TRBV5-1,few,TRBJ2-3,.,CASSTTPSTDTQYF,TGCGCCAGCAGCACGACACCTAGCACAGATACGCAGTATTTT
TRBV29-1,.,TRBJ2-3,.,CSVDRGALDTQYF,TGCAGCGTTGATAGGGGGGCGTTGGATACGCAGTATTTT
TRBV29-1,.,TRBJ2-5,.,CSARTDGETQYF,TGCAGCGCCAGGACAGACGGGGAGACCCAGTACTTC
TRBV2,.,TRBJ2-2,.,CASSEDRVTGELFF,TGTGCCAGCAGTGAAGACAGGGTGACCGGGGAGCTGTTTTTT
TRBV5-1,.,TRBJ2-5,TRBD2,CASSFRGLGETQYF,TGCGCCAGCAGCTTCCGGGGACTAGGGGAGACCCAGTACTTC
TRBV29-1,few,TRBJ1-2,.,CSVGGYYGYTF,TGCAGCGTTGGGGGCTACTATGGCTACACCTTC
TRBV2,.,TRBJ2-3,.,CASSGADTQYF,TGTGCCAGCAGTGGGGCAGATACGCAGTATTTT
TRBV29-1,.,TRBJ2-3,TRBD2,CSVPRTSGGDTDTQYF,TGCAGCGTCCCCAGGACTAGCGGGGGGGACACAGATACGCAGTATTTT
TRBV5-6,.,TRBJ2-7,TRBD1,CASSLPDRPSYEQYF,TGTGCCAGCAGCTTGCCGGACAGGCCGTCCTACGAGCAGTACTTC
TRBV30,.,TRBJ2-1,TRBD2,CAWSLAGGLNEQFF,TGTGCCTGGAGTCTAGCGGGGGGGCTCAATGAGCAGTTCTTC
TRBV15,.,TRBJ1-2,.,CATSSAGHNYGYTF,TGTGCCACCAGCAGTGCCGGACATAACTATGGCTACACCTTC
TRBV12-5,.,TRBJ1-1,TRBD1,CASGQLRGQNAEAFF,TGTGCTAGTGGCCAATTAAGGGGGCAGAACGCTGAAGCTTTCTTT
TRBV27,few,TRBJ2-3,TRBD1,CASRPTMGQGSTDTQYF,TGTGCCAGCAGACCGACCATGGGACAGGGGAGCACAGATACGCAGTATTTT
TRBV5-1,.,TRBJ2-5,.,CASSLGLAVKETQYF,TGCGCCAGCAGCTTGGGGCTAGCTGTTAAAGAGACCCAGTACTTC
TRBV9,.,TRBJ2-3,.,CASRTGSNTDTQYF,TGTGCCAGCAGGACAGGTTCCAACACAGATACGCAGTATTTT
TRBV29-1,.,TRBJ2-6,.,CSVAHTATGANVLTF,TGCAGCGTTGCACATACAGCCACTGGGGCCAACGTCCTGACTTTC
TRBV4-1,.,TRBJ2-7,TRBD2,CASSQGGLAAYEQYF,TGCGCCAGCAGCCAAGGGGGACTAGCAGCCTACGAGCAGTACTTC
TRBV11-2,.,TRBJ2-7,TRBD1,CASSLGDRGDYEQYF,TGTGCCAGCAGCTTAGGAGACAGGGGCGACTACGAGCAGTACTTC
TRBV2,few,TRBJ2-3,.,CASSEGRASFTDTQYF,TGTGCCAGCAGTGAAGGAAGGGCCAGCTTCACAGATACGCAGTATTTT
TRBV29-1,few,TRBJ2-7,.,CSVVGGYEQYF,TGCAGCGTTGTGGGGGGCTACGAGCAGTACTTC
TRBV7-2,.,TRBJ2-2,.,CASSSGGVNTGELFF,TGTGCCAGCAGCTCGGGCGGGGTGAACACCGGGGAGCTGTTTTTT
TRBV29-1,few,TRBJ2-7,TRBD1,CSVRGWDRGINEQYF,TGCAGCGTCCGAGGGTGGGACAGGGGAATCAACGAGCAGTACTTC
TRBV11-2,.,TRBJ2-5,TRBD2,CASSLAAGGPETQYF,TGTGCCAGCAGCTTAGCCGCGGGGGGGCCGGAGACCCAGTACTTC
TRBV5-1,.,TRBJ2-2,.,CASSVDVNTGELFF,TGCGCCAGCAGCGTGGACGTCAACACCGGGGAGCTGTTTTTT
TRBV20-1,few,TRBJ1-1,.,CSAGDTEAFF,TGCAGTGCGGGGGACACTGAAGCTTTCTTT
TRBV29-1,.,TRBJ2-3,TRBD1,CSVESGTGSTDTQYF,TGCAGCGTTGAATCGGGGACAGGGAGCACAGATACGCAGTATTTT
TRBV30,.,TRBJ2-3,TRBD2,CAWSSLAGGTDTQYF,TGTGCCTGGAGTTCCTTAGCGGGGGGCACAGATACGCAGTATTTT
TRBV5-6,.,TRBJ2-7,.,CASSDNEQYF,TGTGCCAGCAGCGACAACGAGCAGTACTTC
TRBV30,once,TRBJ1-2,.,CAWNLRGGHGYTF,TGTGCCTGGAATCTCCGCGGGGGCCATGGCTACACCTTC
TRBV5-1,.,TRBJ2-1,.,CASSPGAEGTYNEQFF,TGCGCCAGCAGTCCCGGGGCCGAGGGCACTTACAATGAGCAGTTCTTC
TRBV5-6,.,TRBJ1-5,.,CASSRVGREDQPQHF,TGTGCCAGCAGCCGAGTGGGCAGGGAAGATCAGCCCCAGCATTTT
TRBV25-1,.,TRBJ1-1,.,CASTNTGEGEAFF,TGTGCCAGCACCAACACAGGAGAGGGAGAAGCTTTCTTT
TRBV7-2,few,TRBJ2-5,TRBD1,CASSRDRAAETQYF,TGTGCCAGCAGCCGCGACAGGGCGGCGGAGACCCAGTACTTC
TRBV2,once,TRBJ2-7,.,CAGSRGIGEQYF,TGTGCCGGAAGCAGGGGAATCGGCGAGCAGTACTTC
TRBV7-9,once,TRBJ2-1,.,CASSSMQTATQFF,TGTGCCAGCAGCTCAATGCAGACAGCTACCCAGTTCTTC
TRBV9,once,TRBJ2-7,TRBD2,CASSRTSTDEQYF,TGTGCCAGCAGCCGGACTAGCACGGACGAGCAGTACTTC
TRBV15,.,TRBJ1-6,TRBD1,CATSGDRGWDSPLHF,TGTGCCACCAGCGGGGACAGGGGTTGGGATTCACCCCTCCACTTT
TRBV7-9,.,TRBJ1-1,.,CASSRGGFGTEAFF,TGTGCCAGCAGCCGCGGGGGATTCGGGACTGAAGCTTTCTTT
TRBV2,.,TRBJ1-2,.,CASSERQSLGGYTF,TGTGCCAGCAGTGAAAGACAATCACTGGGGGGCTACACCTTC
TRBV9,few,TRBJ1-1,.,CASSVGGLGEAFF,TGTGCCAGCAGCGTAGGGGGTCTCGGTGAAGCTTTCTTT
TRBV30,.,TRBJ2-7,.,CAWSDAFPYEQYF,TGTGCCTGGAGTGATGCATTCCCCTACGAGCAGTACTTC
TRBV27,.,TRBJ1-5,.,CASSFTGNQPQHF,TGTGCCAGCAGTTTCACCGGCAATCAGCCCCAGCATTTT
TRBV14,.,TRBJ2-5,.,CASSRYPRERVETQYF,TGTGCCAGCAGCCGGTACCCCAGGGAGAGGGTTGAGACCCAGTACTTC
TRBV29-1,.,TRBJ2-3,TRBD2,CSEASGADTQYF,TGCAGCGAGGCTAGCGGCGCAGATACGCAGTATTTT
TRBV19,.,TRBJ2-7,.,CASAGTPYEQYF,TGTGCCAGTGCGGGGACCCCCTACGAGCAGTACTTC
TRBV5-1,.,TRBJ2-5,.,CASSSQPASGETQYF,TGCGCCAGCAGCTCCCAACCCGCCTCCGGTGAGACCCAGTACTTC
TRBV5-4,few,TRBJ2-6,.,CASSPAGANVLTF,TGTGCCAGCAGCCCTGCAGGGGCCAACGTCCTGACTTTC
TRBV29-1,few,TRBJ1-1,.,CSTRRTANTEAFF,TGCAGCACGCGCCGGACTGCGAACACTGAAGCTTTCTTT
TRBV7-2,.,TRBJ2-5,.,CASSPDIPAQYF,TGTGCCAGCAGCCCGGACATCCCGGCCCAGTACTTC
TRBV29-1,.,TRBJ2-7,.,CSEAYPLLPITPQYF,TGCAGCGAAGCATACCCTCTCCTACCGATTACGCCGCAGTACTTC
TRBV29-1,few,TRBJ1-2,.,CSASDSNYGYTF,TGCAGCGCCTCGGACAGTAACTATGGCTACACCTTC
TRBV30,.,TRBJ1-1,.,CAWKPEAFF,TGTGCCTGGAAGCCTGAAGCTTTCTTT
TRBV13,.,TRBJ2-1,TRBD1,CASSNTGTGGNEQFF,TGTGCCAGCAGCAACACCGGGACAGGGGGAAATGAGCAGTTCTTC
TRBV15,.,TRBJ2-5,TRBD2,CATSSDGGAGRETQYF,TGTGCCACCAGCTCCGACGGGGGGGCCGGCAGGGAGACCCAGTACTTC
TRBV2,.,TRBJ2-3,.,CASSQQTSTDTQYF,TGTGCCAGCAGTCAGCAAACTAGCACAGATACGCAGTATTTT